A single sample is the source of the 10 T cell receptor beta chains below, sequenced in a study of spatial heterogeneity in lung cancer. General observations from the study: Mutation counts in tumors were tracked by counts of expanded intratumoral alpha and beta TCRs.

TCRdb called the 5' RACE reads again in MiXCR, with one record for every CDR3 protein. The sample has roughly 5,000 distinct CDR3 sequences; about 7% are singletons. Antigens of these TCRs are unknown. Time point here: sample taken at primary tumor resection. The material sequenced was lung tumor tissue, taken at surgery. The receptors here all came from a female donor with early-stage non-small cell lung cancer.

In its sample, this clonotype was seen many times. This beta chain slipped into a library made for alpha chains as a stray read, so its size is not meaningful. This sequence joins TRBV7-3 and TRBJ2-1, with 8 bases identical to TRBD1. Germline CDR1 and CDR2: SGHTA and FQGTGA. With 5 bases clipped from V and 3 bases from J, the junction kept 6 bases outside the gene matches. This CDR3 comprises 15 residues. The CDR3 nucleotides read TGTGCCAGCAGCCAAGACAGGGGAGTCTACAATGAGCAGTTCTTC. Its protein product is CASSQDRGVYNEQFF. Full variable domain (remainder filled in from reference TRBV7-3 and TRBJ2-1): GAGVSQTPSNKVTEKGKYVELRCDPISGHTALYWYRQSLGQGPEFLIYFQGTGAADDSGLPNDRFFAVRPEGSVSTLKIQRTERGDSAVYLCASSQDRGVYNEQFFGPGTRLTVL.

This clonotype has ten or more counts. Since the library was made to target alpha chains, this beta chain is a stray read and its abundance is not meaningful. This chain uses TRBV7-2 with TRBJ2-3, with 12 bases aligning to TRBD2. This CDR3 is built from 16 residues. Germline lookup yields CDR1 SGHTA and CDR2 FQGNSA. The ends lost 5 bases at V and 3 bases at J; junction bases unmatched: 6. In DNA form, the CDR3 reads TGTGCCAGCAGCCCGGGACTAGCGGGCGGTACAGATACGCAGTATTTT. Amino acid sequence: CASSPGLAGGTDTQYF.

This clonotype appeared many times. Because the library targeted alpha chains, this beta chain is an off-target read whose size means little. The chain couples TRBV12-3 or TRBV12-4 to TRBJ1-1; TRBD1 is a possible D gene (6 bases). This CDR3 comprises 12 residues. Deletions cut 3 bases from V and 7 bases from J, with 9 bases between. The CDR3 loop is CASSFRGSEAFF. CDR3 coding DNA: TGTGCCAGCAGTTTCAGGGGTAGTGAAGCTTTCTTT.

Many counts were recorded for this clonotype. Since it is a stray read in a library aimed at alpha chains, this beta chain has a size that is not meaningful. The J gene is TRBJ1-5, the V gene TRBV2, with 9 bases fitting TRBD1. Germline-derived CDR1 and CDR2 are SNHLY and FYNNEI. Germline trimming cut 6 bases from V and 5 bases from J; bases unmatched to any gene: 5. The CDR3 has 14 amino acids. The CDR3 DNA follows: TGTGCCAGCAGACAGGGACAGGGCCATCAGCCCCAGCATTTT. This encodes CASRQGQGHQPQHF.

This clonotype was observed at least ten times. As an off-target read in a library built for alpha chains, this beta chain has a frequency of little significance. CDR3 region: CASSYPNLNGYTF. The CDR3 DNA sequence: TGTGCCAGCAGTTATCCGAATTTAAATGGCTACACCTTC. The V and J genes are TRBV6-2 or TRBV6-3 and TRBJ1-2; D unclear. The V gene lost 3 bases and the J gene lost 6 bases, with 11 bases spanning the gap. Germline lookup yields CDR1 MNHEY and CDR2 SVGEGT. The CDR3 has 13 residues.

This clonotype was observed many times. This beta chain was picked up by a library intended for alpha chains and is off target, so its count carries little meaning. The chain carries TRBV20-1 and TRBJ1-5, with 7 bases that match TRBD1. Germline CDR1 and CDR2: DFQATT and SNEGSKA (reference sequence). This CDR3 has 13 amino acids. Losses at the gene ends were 6 bases for V and 3 bases for J; bases not matched to a gene: 5. The chain's CDR3 is CSAGDRANQPQHF. Written as DNA, the CDR3 is TGCAGTGCGGGCGACAGGGCCAATCAGCCCCAGCATTTT.

This clonotype showed up many times. This beta chain is an unintended read in a library built for alpha chains; its size means little. The CDR3 reads CASSASTGGQPQHF. The DNA for the CDR3 is TGTGCCAGCAGTGCGTCGACAGGGGGTCAGCCCCAGCATTTT. The V and J genes are TRBV6-1 and TRBJ1-5; 9 bases are a match to TRBD1. There are 14 residues in the CDR3. The germline gives CDR1 MNHNS, CDR2 SASEGT. Losses at the gene ends were 4 bases for V and 6 bases for J; bases not matched to a gene: 4.

This clonotype is medium-sized by share. For a library built for alpha chains, this beta chain is a stray read; little rests on its size. The chain combines TRBV7-2 with TRBJ1-4; D is perhaps TRBD1 (5 bases). The CDR3 spans 13 residues. CDR1 is SGHTA, CDR2 FQGNSA, per germline. V lost 7 bases, J lost 3 bases, and 9 bases lay in between. As DNA, the CDR3 is TGTGCCAGCAATGGAGGGGCTAATGAAAAACTGTTTTTT. Its protein product is CASNGGANEKLFF.

This clonotype showed up many times. As an off-target read in a library built for alpha chains, this beta chain has a frequency of little significance. The chain has TRBV6-1 and TRBJ2-6; D remains unclear. In germline, CDR1 is MNHNS, CDR2 SASEGT. The germline V and J ends were trimmed by 2 bases and 2 bases, with 4 bases remaining between them. The CDR3 is 14 residues long. The CDR3 coding sequence is TGTGCCAGCAGTGAATCTCCTGGGGCCAACGTCCTGACTTTC. Translating gives CASSESPGANVLTF.

In its sample, this clonotype is medium-sized (0.01 to 0.1%). This beta chain was picked up by a library intended for alpha chains and is off target, so its count carries little meaning. This sequence joins TRBV28 and TRBJ2-3; the match to TRBD2 covers 12 bases. This CDR3 contains 18 residues. The germline V gene has CDR1 MDHEN and CDR2 SYDVKM. Trimming at V came to 3 bases and at J to 6 bases, leaving 13 bases not matched to a gene. The CDR3 coding sequence is TGTGCCAGCAGTTTTCTAGCGGGAGGGCCCATTAGAGACGATACGCAGTATTTT. Its translation: CASSFLAGGPIRDDTQYF.